The rows below give T cell receptor beta chains drawn from one sample of a study of low-dose radiotherapy and immunotherapy resistance in tumors. TCRdb re-analysed the reads in MiXCR, keeping a single row per CDR3 protein. The sample lists 65,000 to 85,000 distinct CDR3 sequences; about 17% were seen once. Specimen: PBMCs, collected after low-dose radiotherapy plus immunotherapy. The receptor source for this set is a male donor with prostate cancer. CDR3s include the opening cysteine and the closing phenylalanine or tryptophan. The D gene is left open where the match is weak. Clone size is shown for a subset of rows, as once, few, many or a class of expanded clone.

TRBV7-8,-,-,TRBJ2-1,TGTGCCAGCGTTCTCGGTGGGACTGTCTACAATGAGCAGTTCTTC,CASVLGGTVYNEQFF
TRBV7-8,-,many,TRBJ2-7,TGTGCCAGCAGCTTAGGAGGTCTGCTAGCTTTAAGAAGCGAGCAGTACTTC,CASSLGGLLALRSEQYF
TRBV4-3,TRBD2,many,TRBJ2-7,TGCGCCAGCAGCCAAGATCGTAGCGGGAGGGCCCACGAGCAGTACTTC,CASSQDRSGRAHEQYF
TRBV23-1,TRBD2,many,TRBJ2-1,TGCGCCAGCGTAACAGGGACAGGGCGGACTAGCGGGAGAGATGAGCAGTTCTTC,CASVTGTGRTSGRDEQFF
TRBV10-3,TRBD2,-,TRBJ2-3,TGTGCCATCAGGACTAGCGGCACAGATACGCAGTATTTT,CAIRTSGTDTQYF
TRBV4-3,TRBD1,many,TRBJ1-6,TGCGCCAGCAGCGTAAGCCCAGGGGGAGGTTCACCCCTCCACTTT,CASSVSPGGGSPLHF
TRBV6-5,-,many,TRBJ2-2,TGTGCCAGCAGTTACTCGGGGGGAACCGGGGAGCTGTTTTTT,CASSYSGGTGELFF
TRBV4-3,-,many,TRBJ2-7,TGCGCCAGCAGCCAAGATCTGGGTTCCTACGAGCAGTACTTC,CASSQDLGSYEQYF
TRBV2,-,-,TRBJ2-1,TGTGCCAGCAGGCTGCAGGAAAGCCTGGGCTACGAGCAGTTCTTC,CASRLQESLGYEQFF
TRBV7-9,-,many,TRBJ2-3,TGTGCCAGCAGCTCAACCGCCGGCACAGATACGCAGTATTTT,CASSSTAGTDTQYF
TRBV3-1,TRBD1,many,TRBJ1-3,TGTGCCAGCAGCCAGACAGGGAAGGGAAACACCATATATTTT,CASSQTGKGNTIYF
TRBV20-1,-,many,TRBJ2-1,TGCAGTGCTAGAGTGCACACAAATGCCGACAATGAGCAGTTCTTC,CSARVHTNADNEQFF
TRBV12-3/TRBV12-4,-,-,TRBJ2-5,TGTGCCAGCAGTTTAGGGAGGGGTCCAGAGACCCAGTACTTC,CASSLGRGPETQYF
TRBV10-3,-,many,TRBJ2-7,TGTGCCATCAGTGAGTCTGGGAGAATGGTCAACGAGCAGTACTTC,CAISESGRMVNEQYF
TRBV4-2,-,many,TRBJ2-7,TGTGCCAGCAGCCACCGTAATATAGGGGACTTCTACTCCTACGAGCAGTACTTC,CASSHRNIGDFYSYEQYF
TRBV7-9,-,once,TRBJ2-5,TGTGCCAGCAGCCCCGACCCATCCATTCGAGAGACCCAGTACTTC,CASSPDPSIRETQYF
TRBV4-3,-,many,TRBJ1-1,TGCGCCAGCAGCCTAGGGGCAGGGGAAACTGAAGCTTTCTTT,CASSLGAGETEAFF
TRBV6-5,TRBD1,many,TRBJ1-5,TGTGCCAGCAGTTCAGGACAGGGGGCGGGTCAGCCCCAGCATTTT,CASSSGQGAGQPQHF
TRBV7-2,TRBD2,many,TRBJ2-1,TGTGCCAGCATGGGACTAGCGGGAGGGCCCAATGAGCAGTTCTTC,CASMGLAGGPNEQFF
TRBV7-2,-,-,TRBJ1-6,TGTGCCAGCAGCTTGTCCGAAGATTCACCCCTCCACTTT,CASSLSEDSPLHF
TRBV13,-,many,TRBJ2-7,TGTGCCAGCAGCAACCGGACGGGCAGGGACTCCTACGAGCAGTACTTC,CASSNRTGRDSYEQYF
TRBV28,-,many,TRBJ2-3,TGTGCCAGCAGGCGACCGGGCCATGCAACGCAGTATTTT,CASRRPGHATQYF
TRBV4-3,TRBD1,many,TRBJ1-5,TGCGCCAGCAGCCAAGATTGGGGGGGACAGGGCAATCAGCCCCAGCATTTT,CASSQDWGGQGNQPQHF
TRBV20-1,-,many,TRBJ2-1,TGCAGTGTACCTAGGAAAAAGCCCTACAATGAGCAGTTCTTC,CSVPRKKPYNEQFF
TRBV5-1,-,-,TRBJ2-7,TGCGCCAGCAGCTTGGCACCTACAGGGTACGAGCAGTACTTC,CASSLAPTGYEQYF
TRBV14,TRBD1,many,TRBJ1-2,TGTGCCAGCAGCCTACAGGGGGAGGACTATGGCTACACCTTC,CASSLQGEDYGYTF
TRBV6-1,-,-,TRBJ2-7,TGTGCCAGCACGCACCGGGATGCCGCCTACGAGCAGTACTTC,CASTHRDAAYEQYF
TRBV19,-,many,TRBJ2-7,TGTGCCAGTAGTACCCGGGTGCCGCCTTTCGAGCAGTACTTC,CASSTRVPPFEQYF
TRBV2,-,many,TRBJ2-7,TGTGCCAGCGAGGGGGGAGGGCCGTTCGAGCAGTACTTC,CASEGGGPFEQYF
TRBV29-1,TRBD1,many,TRBJ2-1,TGCAGCGCCCGGGACAGGGGTTCAAATGAGCAGTTCTTC,CSARDRGSNEQFF
TRBV19,-,many,TRBJ2-6,TGTGCCAGTAGTATAGATCAGCGAGGGGGAAGGAGTGGGGCCAACGTCCTGACTTTC,CASSIDQRGGRSGANVLTF
TRBV5-1,-,many,TRBJ2-1,TGCGCCAGCAGCCCGGGGGCCTCCTACAATGAGCAGTTCTTC,CASSPGASYNEQFF
TRBV10-3,TRBD2,-,TRBJ2-7,TGTGCCATTAGCGGGAGTCTCGACGAGCAGTACTTC,CAISGSLDEQYF
TRBV28,-,-,TRBJ2-1,TGTGCCAGCAGTCTCCGGGACCAAAAGCAGTTCTTC,CASSLRDQKQFF
TRBV6-2/TRBV6-3,-,many,TRBJ2-7,TGTGCCAGCAGTTACTCGATTTCCCAACGACAGAGCTACGAGCAGTACTTC,CASSYSISQRQSYEQYF
TRBV3-1,-,-,TRBJ2-1,TGTGCCAGCAGCGATACTAGCTCTTCCTACAATGAGCAGTTCTTC,CASSDTSSSYNEQFF
TRBV7-2,-,many,TRBJ2-1,TGTGCCAGCAGCCCCCCGACCTACAATGAGCAGTTCTTC,CASSPPTYNEQFF